What follows describes a single TCR beta chain. TCRdb's copy holds only in-frame clones and misses some; the assay was immunoSEQ multiplex PCR. The sample contains 110,000 or so clones, approximately 90% of which appear only once. These data belong to a study of blood T cell repertoires in COVID-19. Germline values: CDR1 SGHKS, CDR2 YYEKEE (reference sequence). This CDR3 comprises 18 residues. V lost 4 bases and J lost 0, with 20 bases in between. Sequenced input: peripheral blood. This TCR came from a woman in her 70s who had recovered from COVID-19. This chain uses TRBV5-5 with TRBJ2-1; maybe TRBD1 (6 bases). CDR3: CASSLRGRGLSSYNEQFF. The CDR3 DNA sequence: TGTGCCAGCAGCCTCCGGGGCAGGGGTCTTAGCTCCTACAATGAGCAGTTCTTC. The entire variable domain, with the rest obtained from reference TRBV5-5 and TRBJ2-1, is as follows: DAGVTQSPTHLIKTRGQQVTLRCSPISGHKSVSWYQQVLGQGPQFIFQYYEKEERGRGNFPDRFSARQFPNYSSELNVNALLLGDSALYLCASSLRGRGLSSYNEQFFGPGTRLTVL.